This T cell receptor (beta chain) was recorded in a study of blood T cell repertoires in COVID-19. Study-wide background: The samples span acute and convalescent COVID-19 from the United States, Italy and Spain. In each case, the material was cDNA or gDNA derived from T cells, B-cell-depleted T cells, or PBMCs.

Assay used: immunoSEQ multiplex PCR; TCRdb lists only in-frame clones, some missing. The table records about 160,000 clones, 75% to 85% of them present only once. Germline-derived CDR1 and CDR2 are DFQATT and SNEGSKA (reference sequence). The CDR3 runs to 14 residues. The V end lost 3 bases, the J end lost 3 bases, and 11 bases lay between the germline ends. The sequence was collected from a woman aged 60-75 years with COVID-19, enrolled during active disease. Sample: peripheral blood. The chain is built from TRBV20-1 and TRBJ1-4, with D possibly being TRBD1 (6 bases). CDR3 protein: CSASVQGANEKLFF. CDR3 DNA: TGCAGTGCTAGTGTACAGGGAGCTAATGAAAAACTGTTTTTT.